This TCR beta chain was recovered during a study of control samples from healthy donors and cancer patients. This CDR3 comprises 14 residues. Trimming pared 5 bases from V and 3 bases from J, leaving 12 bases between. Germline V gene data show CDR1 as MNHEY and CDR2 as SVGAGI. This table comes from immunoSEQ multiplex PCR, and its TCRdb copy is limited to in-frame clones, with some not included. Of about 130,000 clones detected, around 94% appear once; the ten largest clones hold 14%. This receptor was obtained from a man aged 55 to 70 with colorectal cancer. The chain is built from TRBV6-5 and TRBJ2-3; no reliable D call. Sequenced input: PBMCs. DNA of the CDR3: TGTGCCAGCAGTCCCTCCCATGGGACAGATACGCAGTATTTT. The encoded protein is CASSPSHGTDTQYF.